This TCR beta chain was recorded in a study of Ad26.COV2.S vaccination and SARS-CoV-2 variants. This CDR3 spans 15 amino acids. Per germline, CDR1 SGHDT and CDR2 YYEEEE. V lost 3 bases, J lost 9 bases, and 22 bases lay in between. Treatment: 19 received Ad26.COV2.S at low or high dose, single or two shots; roughly five received placebo; per-sample allocation not given. Material that was analyzed had been drawn on day 63 after the first vaccine or placebo injection. Here immunoSEQ multiplex PCR was the method, and the copy in TCRdb shows in-frame clones only, minus some. The sample yields roughly 450,000 clones, 90% seen once. Points from the study as a whole: Relative to placebo recipients, vaccine recipients exhibited elevated spike-specific TCR breadth. Comparability of non-spike TCR breadth was observed across vaccine and placebo recipients.

As concerns this clone: Its target is not known.

The receptor's source is a person aged 18-60 years who received the Ad26.COV2.S COVID-19 vaccine or a placebo. V usage is TRBV5-6 and J usage is TRBJ2-7; possible D gene TRBD1, 5 bases. The sample was peripheral blood, taken in a trial of Ad26.COV2.S vaccine versus placebo. The DNA for the CDR3 is TGTGCCAGCAGCTCGCCCGACGCTACAGGCCTTTGGCAGTACTTC. This codes for CASSSPDATGLWQYF.